The 24 T cell receptor beta chains listed next were all sequenced from one sample in a study of T cell responses to AZD1222 COVID-19 vaccine. Clones were read by immunoSEQ multiplex PCR, and TCRdb kept only the in-frame ones, dropping some. The sample shows 90,000 to 130,000 clones, roughly nine tenths of them seen only once. Material: peripheral blood, obtained on day 0 of AZD1222 vaccination. The receptors here all came from an adult in good health.

This clone was recorded a few times. The chain recombines TRBV2 with TRBJ1-1; possible D gene TRBD1, 6 bases. Germline CDR1 is SNHLY and CDR2 is FYNNEI. V lost 6 bases and J lost 8, with 16 bases in between. The CDR3 is made up of 13 amino acids. The CDR3 sequence is CASSPRGLREAFF. The CDR3 coding sequence is TGTGCCAGCAGCCCCAGGGGATTAAGGGAAGCTTTCTTT.

The chain couples TRBV6-2 or TRBV6-3 to TRBJ2-3; 9 nucleotides align to TRBD2. J was trimmed by 3 bases and V by 1 base; bases with no gene match: 8. CDR1 is MNHEY and CDR2 is SVGEGT in the germline V gene. This CDR3 region has 17 residues. The CDR3 region is CASSYLLAGPGTDTQYF. CDR3 DNA: TGTGCCAGCAGTTACTTACTAGCGGGCCCTGGAACAGATACGCAGTATTTT.

A single count supports this clone. V gene TRBV3-1 (or the pseudogene TRBV3-2) combines with J gene TRBJ2-7; 7 nucleotides line up with TRBD1. V lost 4 bases, J lost 4 bases, and 10 bases stayed unmatched. CDR3 length equals 15 residues. Germline V CDR1 and CDR2: LGHDT, YNNKEL (reference sequence). CDR3 in amino acids: CASSRPGGQRYEQYF. As DNA, the CDR3 is TGTGCCAGCAGCCGACCTGGGGGACAGAGATACGAGCAGTACTTC.

The V call is TRBV7-2, the J call TRBJ1-3, with a weak D call TRBD1 (5 bases). The length of the CDR3 is 15 residues. Trimming cost V 5 bases and J 0 bases, with 11 bases left between them. Germline CDR1 is SGHTA and CDR2 is FQGNSA. The CDR3 region is CASSTDGGSGNTIYF. CDR3 bases: TGTGCCAGCAGCACCGACGGGGGCTCTGGAAACACCATATATTTT.

The rearrangement joins TRBV10-3 to TRBJ2-7, with unresolved D. The CDR3 covers 15 residues. Trimming cost V 3 bases and J 0 bases, with 12 bases left between them. Germline V CDR1 and CDR2: ENHRY, SYGVKD. The CDR3 region is CAISDVAVSSYEQYF. CDR3 bases: TGTGCCATCAGTGACGTGGCCGTGAGCTCCTACGAGCAGTACTTC.

The chain couples TRBV7-9 to TRBJ1-5, with D unclear. The CDR3 length is 14 residues. CDR1 and CDR2 (germline): SEHNR, FQNEAQ (reference sequence). V lost 1 base and J 9 bases, leaving 13 bases between the germline ends. CDR3 residues: CASSLGEGLGPQHF. CDR3 DNA sequence: TGTGCCAGCAGCTTAGGTGAGGGTTTAGGGCCCCAGCATTTT.

This clone appeared a few times. The gene calls are TRBV12-3 or TRBV12-4 and TRBJ1-2, with a tentative D call TRBD1 (5 bases). V was pared by 5 bases and J by 4 bases, with 11 bases between. The CDR3 totals 13 residues. In DNA form, the CDR3 reads TGTGCCAGCAGTCCCTCAGGGCGCTATGGCTACACCTTC. This encodes CASSPSGRYGYTF.

CDR3 in DNA: TGTGCCAGCAGCCCGTTGACGGGCGGGGGACCACAAGAGACCCAGTACTTC. This encodes CASSPLTGGGPQETQYF. The J gene is TRBJ2-5, the V gene TRBV3-1 (or the pseudogene TRBV3-2); 7 nucleotides match TRBD2. Germline V lookup: CDR1 LGHDT, CDR2 YNNKEL (reference sequence). V trimming: 4 bases; J trimming: 2 bases; junction bases outside the gene matches: 13. This CDR3 region has 17 residues.

The CDR3 region is CASSVKGSTEAFF. The CDR3 bases are TGTGCCAGCAGCGTAAAAGGTAGCACTGAAGCTTTCTTT. V is TRBV3-1 (or the pseudogene TRBV3-2) and J is TRBJ1-1; D unclear. V was cut by 5 bases and J by 4 bases, with 11 bases left in between. The CDR3 contains 13 residues. From germline, CDR1 is LGHDT and CDR2 YNNKEL (reference sequence).

This chain uses TRBV7-3 with TRBJ2-2, with TRBD2 as a possible D gene (6 bases). V was trimmed by 1 base and J by 7 bases, leaving 13 bases between them. The germline V gene encodes CDR1 SGHTA and CDR2 FQGTGA. The CDR3 extends over 15 amino acids. CDR3 residues: CASSLNSAGNGELFF. CDR3 nucleotide sequence: TGTGCCAGCAGCTTAAATTCGGCGGGGAACGGGGAGCTGTTTTTT.

The chain uses TRBV9 and TRBJ2-3; D possibly corresponds to TRBD1 (5 bases). The V and J ends lost 3 bases and 6 bases respectively, with 8 bases between them. The length of the CDR3 is 12 residues. Germline values: CDR1 SGDLS, CDR2 YYNGEE. The CDR3 sequence: CASSARQDTQYF. Here the CDR3 DNA reads TGTGCCAGCAGCGCCCGACAGGATACGCAGTATTTT.

The V call is TRBV12-5, the J call TRBJ1-2; D is perhaps TRBD1 (5 bases). Germline V gives CDR1 LGHNT, CDR2 FRNRAP. The CDR3 runs 14 residues. V lost 2 bases, J lost 6 bases, and 13 bases lay in between. CDR3 sequence (DNA): TGTGCTAGTGGTTTGCTGGGCAGGGTCCATGGCTACACCTTC. Protein: CASGLLGRVHGYTF. Combining the CDR3 with reference TRBV12-5 and TRBJ1-2 gives the whole variable domain DARVTQTPRHKVTEMGQEVTMRCQPILGHNTVFWYRQTMMQGLELLAYFRNRAPLDDSGMPKDRFSAEMPDATLATLKIQPSEPRDSAVYFCASGLLGRVHGYTFGSGTRLTVV.

Comment on this clone: The junction differs from germline at one of its ends, possibly a read error. V is TRBV7-9 and J is TRBJ2-5; 9 positions agree with TRBD1. From germline, CDR1 is SEHNR and CDR2 FQNEAQ (reference sequence). The CDR3 extends over 15 amino acids. The CDR3 loop reads CTSSAQGAGQETQYF. Here the CDR3 DNA reads TGTACCAGCAGCGCACAGGGGGCTGGCCAAGAGACCCAGTACTTC.

V and J are TRBV7-3 and TRBJ2-5; 7 positions agree with TRBD2. The CDR3 is made up of 15 amino acids. Trimming at V came to 5 bases and at J to 5 bases, leaving 11 bases not matched to a gene. The germline V gene encodes CDR1 SGHTA and CDR2 FQGTGA. CDR3 protein: CASSPTFGTTETQYF. CDR3 bases: TGTGCCAGCAGCCCGACATTCGGGACTACTGAGACCCAGTACTTC.

J is TRBJ2-7 and V is TRBV11-3, with 8 bases lining up with TRBD1. V was clipped by 3 bases and J by 5 bases; unmatched bases: 6. CDR3 size: 14 residues. CDR1 is SGHNT, CDR2 YENEEA, per germline. The CDR3 DNA reads TGTGCCAGCAGCTTCGGACAGGGAAACGACGAGCAGTACTTC. It yields the protein CASSFGQGNDEQYF.

V gene TRBV15 combines with J gene TRBJ1-3; D might be TRBD1 (6 bases). The CDR3 totals 20 residues. V was shortened by 1 base and J by 2 bases, with 24 bases between the two germline ends. The germline CDR1 and CDR2 sequences are LNHNV and YYDKDF (reference sequence). This CDR3 is CATSRGEGGTDLAAGNTIYF. CDR3 bases: TGTGCCACCAGCAGAGGGGAGGGGGGGACGGATCTCGCCGCTGGAAACACCATATATTTT.

V is TRBV6-1 and J is TRBJ1-2; unclear D gene. The germline V gene has CDR1 MNHNS and CDR2 SASEGT. The CDR3 extends over 15 amino acids. V was clipped by 0 bases and J by 0 bases, with 8 bases between them. CDR3 DNA sequence: TGTGCCAGCAGTGAAGCTGACGGGACTAACTATGGCTACACCTTC. Its protein is CASSEADGTNYGYTF.

This CDR3 is CASSPPPGGLRQETQYF. The CDR3 DNA is TGTGCCAGCAGTCCCCCCCCGGGGGGTCTCCGACAAGAGACCCAGTACTTC. The chain links TRBV27 to TRBJ2-5; 7 bases align to TRBD2. After removal of 5 bases from V and 2 bases from J, the junction contained 14 bases not matched to a gene. CDR1 and CDR2 (germline): MNHEY, SMNVEV (reference sequence). This CDR3 is built from 17 residues.

This chain links TRBV2 with TRBJ1-4; TRBD1 might be the D (6 bases). Per germline, CDR1 SNHLY and CDR2 FYNNEI. V dropped 7 bases and J dropped 2 bases, with 20 bases sitting between them. This CDR3 contains 17 residues. The CDR3 DNA is TGTGCCAGCAAGGGCCGACAGGTGCTTACGACTAATGAAAAACTGTTTTTT. It yields the protein CASKGRQVLTTNEKLFF. The complete variable domain, with remaining parts taken from reference TRBV2 and TRBJ1-4, reads EPEVTQTPSHQVTQMGQEVILRCVPISNHLYFYWYRQILGQKVEFLVSFYNNEISEKSEIFDDQFSVERPDGSNFTLKIRSTKLEDSAMYFCASKGRQVLTTNEKLFFGSGTQLSVL.

V usage is TRBV19 and J usage is TRBJ2-7; D is uncertain. The V end was cut by 2 bases, the J end by 0 bases, with 11 bases between. Germline V CDR1 and CDR2: LNHDA, SQIVND (reference sequence). The CDR3 spans 15 residues. DNA of the CDR3: TGTGCCAGTAGTATAAGTCGGACCCGCTCCTACGAGCAGTACTTC. This codes for CASSISRTRSYEQYF.

This rearrangement joins TRBV6-2 or TRBV6-3 to TRBJ2-7; the match to TRBD1 covers 9 bases. The ends lost 4 bases at V and 3 bases at J; junction bases unmatched: 10. The germline V gene encodes CDR1 MNHEY and CDR2 SVGEGT. This CDR3 has 16 amino acids. CDR3 in DNA: TGTGCCAGCAGTTCGAACAGGGGGCAACCCCTCTACGAGCAGTACTTC. Its protein is CASSSNRGQPLYEQYF.

The chain has TRBV12-1 and TRBJ1-2. TRBV12-1 is termed a pseudogene. The CDR3 covers 12 residues. CDR3 in amino acids: CASSFGGGGYTF. Here the CDR3 DNA reads TGTGCCAGCAGCTTTGGCGGGGGGGGCTACACCTTC.

The V call is TRBV9, the J call TRBJ1-2; D perhaps matches TRBD1 (6 bases). CDR1 SGDLS and CDR2 YYNGEE come from the germline V gene. CDR3 length equals 13 residues. With 0 bases removed from V and 8 bases from J, the gap between germline ends came to 11 bases. The CDR3 here is CASSVDTGSGYTF. CDR3 nucleotides: TGTGCCAGCAGCGTAGATACAGGGTCGGGCTACACCTTC.

The chain joins TRBV2 to TRBJ2-1; TRBD2 agrees at 16 bases. Trimming removed 8 bases from V and 11 bases from J; junction bases left unmatched: 6. Germline-derived CDR1 and CDR2 are SNHLY and FYNNEI. The CDR3 runs to 14 residues. DNA of the CDR3: TGTGCCAGCTATCCGGGACTAGCGGGAGGGCAGCAGTTCTTC. It specifies CASYPGLAGGQQFF.